Listed below are T cell receptor beta chains from one sample, sequenced in a study of T-cell memory formation after mild COVID-19. Using its own MiXCR run on the 5' RACE reads, TCRdb lists one record per CDR3 protein. Among about 210,000 distinct CDR3 sequences listed, approximately 30% were seen once. The sequencing input was PBMCs or a T cell subset sorted from them (not recorded which). These receptor sequences come from an adult woman who had mild COVID-19 (a few samples of this study predate the infection). Cell type and time point are not known. Each CDR3 is given with its conserved first and last residue. A D gene is named only where the DNA matches it firmly. Clone size appears in some rows only: once, few, many, or a class for an expanded clone.

clone_size	v_call	j_call	d_call	cdr3_aa	cdr3_nt
.	TRBV5-1	TRBJ2-1	.	CASSLEGEQFF	TGCGCCAGCAGCCTTGAGGGCGAGCAGTTCTTC
.	TRBV20-1	TRBJ1-2	TRBD1	CSARDPDRGIYGYTF	TGCAGTGCTAGAGACCCGGACAGGGGAATCTATGGCTACACCTTC
.	TRBV5-1	TRBJ1-6	.	CASSLGPGNSPLHF	TGCGCCAGCAGCTTGGGGCCGGGGAACTCACCCCTCCACTTT
few	TRBV7-8	TRBJ2-5	TRBD2	CASSLMGGNPGDTQYF	TGTGCCAGCAGCCTCATGGGGGGGAACCCCGGGGATACCCAGTACTTC
.	TRBV10-3	TRBJ1-1	.	CAIRAHPGMNTEAFF	TGTGCCATCAGGGCCCACCCGGGTATGAACACTGAAGCTTTCTTT
.	TRBV12-3/TRBV12-4	TRBJ2-1	TRBD1	CASSGQGRYSEQFF	TGTGCCAGCAGCGGACAGGGCCGCTACAGTGAGCAGTTCTTC
few	TRBV6-5	TRBJ2-1	.	CASSYSGGGSAYNEQFF	TGTGCCAGCAGTTACTCGGGGGGCGGGAGCGCGTACAATGAGCAGTTCTTC
.	TRBV7-9	TRBJ2-7	.	CASSSLTSPYEQYF	TGTGCCAGCAGCTCTCTGACAAGCCCCTACGAGCAGTACTTC
.	TRBV11-3	TRBJ1-1	TRBD1	CASSLGQGNFF	TGTGCCAGCAGCCTCGGACAGGGGAATTTCTTT
few	TRBV7-3	TRBJ2-2	.	CASSLDSGRRELFF	TGTGCCAGCAGCCTCGACAGTGGGAGAAGGGAGCTGTTTTTT
.	TRBV7-9	TRBJ2-4	TRBD2	CASSHSGSFQNIQYF	TGTGCCAGCAGCCATAGCGGGAGTTTCCAAAACATTCAGTACTTC
.	TRBV4-3	TRBJ2-1	.	CASSPDLAPRGIEQFF	TGCGCCAGCAGCCCGGACCTAGCACCAAGAGGAATTGAGCAGTTCTTC
few	TRBV11-3	TRBJ2-5	TRBD1	CASSANRGRGETQYF	TGTGCCAGCAGCGCCAACAGGGGGCGAGGGGAGACCCAGTACTTC
.	TRBV24-1	TRBJ2-3	.	CATSGAWSTDTQYF	TGTGCCACCAGTGGAGCCTGGAGCACAGATACGCAGTATTTT
.	TRBV20-1	TRBJ1-1	.	CSAIGVTGPNTEAFF	TGCAGTGCTATCGGTGTGACAGGACCGAACACTGAAGCTTTCTTT
few	TRBV24-1	TRBJ2-1	TRBD1	CATSDSGTGDNDEQFF	TGTGCCACCAGTGATTCAGGGACAGGGGATAACGATGAGCAGTTCTTC
.	TRBV9	TRBJ1-2	TRBD1	CASSAGTEDGYTF	TGTGCCAGCAGCGCCGGGACAGAGGATGGCTACACCTTC
.	TRBV3-1	TRBJ2-5	.	CASSQMGYQETQYF	TGTGCCAGCAGCCAAATGGGATACCAAGAGACCCAGTACTTC
few	TRBV3-1	TRBJ1-2	.	CASSARYTYGYTF	TGTGCCAGCAGCGCAAGGTACACCTATGGCTACACCTTC
.	TRBV12-3/TRBV12-4	TRBJ1-1	.	CASSLGDEAFF	TGTGCCAGCAGCCTCGGAGATGAAGCTTTCTTT
once	TRBV20-1	TRBJ1-2	TRBD1	CSATGQGDYGYTF	TGCAGTGCTACGGGACAGGGGGACTATGGCTACACCTTC
few	TRBV9	TRBJ2-7	TRBD2	CASSVASGDYEQYF	TGTGCCAGCAGCGTAGCCAGCGGGGACTACGAGCAGTACTTC
few	TRBV29-1	TRBJ1-3	TRBD1	CSVGDRAGNTIYF	TGCAGCGTAGGGGACAGGGCCGGAAACACCATATATTTT
.	TRBV7-6	TRBJ2-7	TRBD1	CASSPGTGRAYEQYF	TGTGCCAGCAGCCCCGGGACAGGGCGAGCCTACGAGCAGTACTTC
few	TRBV19	TRBJ2-7	TRBD1	CASSTRDRVYEQYF	TGTGCCAGTAGTACCCGGGACAGGGTCTACGAGCAGTACTTC
few	TRBV5-6	TRBJ2-1	.	CASSYYRVNEQFF	TGTGCCAGCAGCTACTACAGGGTCAATGAGCAGTTCTTC
.	TRBV27	TRBJ2-5	.	CASRKRTDTTQYF	TGTGCCAGCAGAAAAAGGACGGACACCACCCAGTACTTC
few	TRBV7-8	TRBJ2-7	TRBD2	CASSPKRLAGTYEQYF	TGTGCCAGCAGCCCAAAGCGACTAGCGGGGACCTACGAGCAGTACTTC
few	TRBV29-1	TRBJ2-5	TRBD1	CSTPHRDRGRETQYF	TGCAGCACTCCCCACCGGGACAGGGGCCGCGAGACCCAGTACTTC
few	TRBV5-1	TRBJ1-1	.	CASSLGVGMNTEAFF	TGCGCCAGCAGCCTGGGGGTCGGGATGAACACTGAAGCTTTCTTT
.	TRBV29-1	TRBJ1-5	TRBD1	CSAGQVNQPQHF	TGCAGCGCCGGACAGGTAAATCAGCCCCAGCATTTT
.	TRBV15	TRBJ2-3	TRBD1	CATGTASTDTQYF	TGTGCCACCGGGACAGCGAGCACAGATACGCAGTATTTT
.	TRBV29-1	TRBJ2-5	.	CSVGGESGGEETQYF	TGCAGCGTTGGAGGGGAATCGGGTGGGGAAGAGACCCAGTACTTC
few	TRBV28	TRBJ2-7	.	CASSLSDGWEQYF	TGTGCCAGCAGTTTATCTGACGGCTGGGAGCAGTACTTC
.	TRBV6-2/TRBV6-3	TRBJ2-3	.	CASSFGDADTQYF	TGTGCCAGCAGTTTCGGCGACGCAGATACGCAGTATTTT
few	TRBV18	TRBJ2-7	TRBD2	CASSPLAGASEQYF	TGTGCCAGCTCCCCGCTAGCGGGGGCATCGGAACAGTACTTC
few	TRBV7-6	TRBJ2-7	.	CASSKDTGFSYEQYF	TGTGCCAGCAGCAAGGATACGGGATTCTCCTACGAGCAGTACTTC
.	TRBV10-3	TRBJ2-7	.	CAISESTLRGDRKAYEQYF	TGTGCCATCAGTGAGTCGACTCTCCGGGGGGACAGAAAAGCTTACGAGCAGTACTTC
.	TRBV2	TRBJ1-1	.	CASNQGSHAEAFF	TGTGCCAGCAACCAGGGCTCCCACGCTGAAGCTTTCTTT
.	TRBV7-9	TRBJ2-1	TRBD2	CASSLATGLAENNEQFF	TGTGCCAGCAGCTTAGCGACTGGACTAGCGGAGAACAATGAGCAGTTCTTC
.	TRBV14	TRBJ2-1	.	CASSQVGGRGYNEQFF	TGTGCCAGCAGCCAAGTTGGGGGCAGGGGCTACAATGAGCAGTTCTTC
.	TRBV7-9	TRBJ2-2	.	CASSIWDNTGELFF	TGTGCCAGCAGTATTTGGGATAACACCGGGGAGCTGTTTTTT
few	TRBV4-3	TRBJ2-7	.	CASSQVLRTDYEQYF	TGCGCCAGCAGCCAAGTGTTAAGGACAGACTACGAGCAGTACTTC
.	TRBV5-1	TRBJ2-4	.	CASSWGWRGTRKNIQYF	TGCGCCAGCAGCTGGGGTTGGCGGGGGACACGCAAAAACATTCAGTACTTC